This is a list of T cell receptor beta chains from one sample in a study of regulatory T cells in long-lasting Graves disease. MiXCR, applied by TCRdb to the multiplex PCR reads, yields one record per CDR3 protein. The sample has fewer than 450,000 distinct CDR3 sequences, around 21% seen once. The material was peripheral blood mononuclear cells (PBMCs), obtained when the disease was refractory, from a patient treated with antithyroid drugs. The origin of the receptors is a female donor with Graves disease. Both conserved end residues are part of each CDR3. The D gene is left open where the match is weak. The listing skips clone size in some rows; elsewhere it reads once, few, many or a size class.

CDR3: CASSKRDRGAEQYF
DNA: TGTGCCAGCAGTAAGCGGGACAGGGGGGCCGAGCAGTACTTC
V: TRBV27
size: -
J: TRBJ2-7
D: TRBD1

CDR3: CASRGSGRAGNEQFF
DNA: TGTGCCAGCAGAGGTAGCGGGAGGGCTGGGAATGAGCAGTTCTTC
V: TRBV12-3/TRBV12-4
size: -
J: TRBJ2-1
D: TRBD2

CDR3: CASRLGQGQPQHF
DNA: TGTGCCAGCAGGCTGGGGCAAGGGCAGCCCCAGCATTTT
V: TRBV12-3/TRBV12-4
size: many
J: TRBJ1-5
D: -

CDR3: CASSSLPSGPKPIQETQYF
DNA: TGTGCCAGCAGTTCTCTCCCTAGCGGACCTAAACCAATCCAAGAGACCCAGTACTTC
V: TRBV12-3/TRBV12-4
size: many
J: TRBJ2-5
D: TRBD2

CDR3: CASSEIPGSGEQYF
DNA: TGTGCCAGTAGTGAAATACCAGGGTCGGGGGAGCAGTACTTC
V: TRBV19
size: -
J: TRBJ2-7
D: -

CDR3: CSAPPTLDTEAFF
DNA: TGCAGTGCTCCGCCCACTTTGGACACTGAAGCTTTCTTT
V: TRBV20-1
size: -
J: TRBJ1-1
D: -

CDR3: CASSPSGRFGEFGANVLTF
DNA: TGTGCCAGCAGTCCCTCTGGACGGTTTGGTGAATTTGGGGCCAACGTCCTGACTTTC
V: TRBV28
size: many
J: TRBJ2-6
D: -

CDR3: CSPRRGGETSYEQYF
DNA: TGCAGTCCCAGGAGAGGGGGAGAAACCTCCTACGAGCAGTACTTC
V: TRBV20-1
size: many
J: TRBJ2-7
D: -

CDR3: CASTLIFGQSAGELFF
DNA: TGTGCCAGTACCTTGATCTTTGGACAATCAGCCGGGGAGCTGTTTTTT
V: TRBV27
size: -
J: TRBJ2-2
D: -

CDR3: CASSSRALNQPQHF
DNA: TGTGCCAGCAGTTCCCGGGCCCTTAATCAGCCCCAGCATTTT
V: TRBV28
size: -
J: TRBJ1-5
D: -

CDR3: CASSSPYYEQYF
DNA: TGTGCCAGCAGCTCTCCTTACTACGAGCAGTACTTC
V: TRBV11-2
size: many
J: TRBJ2-7
D: -

CDR3: CASRTLRDNERFF
DNA: TGTGCCAGCAGGACACTCCGGGACAATGAGCGGTTCTTC
V: TRBV11-2
size: -
J: TRBJ2-1
D: -

CDR3: CASSVGGRGHEQYF
DNA: TGTGCCAGCAGCGTAGGGGGACGCGGCCACGAGCAGTACTTC
V: TRBV9
size: -
J: TRBJ2-7
D: -

CDR3: CASSETLSSYNEQFF
DNA: TGTGCCAGCAGTGAGACACTGAGCTCCTACAATGAGCAGTTCTTC
V: TRBV28
size: -
J: TRBJ2-1
D: -

CDR3: CASSLGVDTQYF
DNA: TGTGCCAGCAGCTTGGGGGTAGATACGCAGTATTTT
V: TRBV5-6
size: -
J: TRBJ2-3
D: -

CDR3: CASSEGLVATNEAFF
DNA: TGTGCCAGCAGCGAAGGACTGGTGGCTACGAATGAAGCTTTCTTT
V: TRBV14
size: -
J: TRBJ1-1
D: -

CDR3: CASTSTSGNTGELFF
DNA: TGTGCCTCTACTTCGACTAGCGGAAACACCGGGGAGCTGTTTTTT
V: TRBV30
size: many
J: TRBJ2-2
D: TRBD2

CDR3: CASSEIAGEGEQHF
DNA: TGCGCCAGCAGTGAAATAGCGGGAGAGGGCGAGCAGCACTTC
V: TRBV10-2
size: -
J: TRBJ2-7
D: TRBD2

CDR3: CASSYGGVSANTGELFF
DNA: TGTGCCAGCAGTTACGGAGGGGTGTCCGCGAACACCGGGGAGCTGTTTTTT
V: TRBV6-5
size: -
J: TRBJ2-2
D: -

CDR3: CAWAVPGAAGTEAFF
DNA: TGTGCCTGGGCCGTTCCAGGGGCAGCAGGCACTGAAGCTTTCTTT
V: TRBV30
size: many
J: TRBJ1-1
D: -

CDR3: CASSLTVLNTEAFF
DNA: TGTGCCAGCAGCTTGACAGTACTGAACACTGAAGCTTTCTTT
V: TRBV12-3/TRBV12-4
size: many
J: TRBJ1-1
D: -

CDR3: CASRTGGLETQYF
DNA: TGTGCCAGCAGGACAGGGGGCTTGGAGACCCAGTACTTC
V: TRBV5-6
size: -
J: TRBJ2-5
D: TRBD1

CDR3: CASSPGIDNQPQHF
DNA: TGTGCCAGCTCACCGGGCATAGACAATCAGCCCCAGCATTTT
V: TRBV18
size: -
J: TRBJ1-5
D: -

CDR3: CASRRDIGNTIYF
DNA: TGTGCCAGCAGACGGGACATTGGAAACACCATATATTTT
V: TRBV6-1
size: -
J: TRBJ1-3
D: -

CDR3: CASSLGQLNTEAFF
DNA: TGTGCCAGCAGCTTAGGACAGTTGAACACTGAAGCTTTCTTT
V: TRBV7-9
size: many
J: TRBJ1-1
D: -

CDR3: CAIGTGPYEQYF
DNA: TGTGCCATCGGGACAGGCCCCTACGAGCAGTACTTC
V: TRBV10-3
size: few
J: TRBJ2-7
D: TRBD1